This T cell receptor (beta chain) is from a study of post-analysis software for immune sequencing data. Study-wide background: The study covered relapsing-remitting, secondary progressive and progressive-relapsing courses of multiple sclerosis. Study-wide results and limits: There was significantly lower normalized Chao1 diversity in multiple sclerosis patients than in controls. With F measure, samples from one preparation batch clustered together strongly. With TRBV5-6, TRBV5-1 and TRBV20-1 included, about 5 TRBV segments were more frequent in patients than in controls.

This clonotype has just a few counts. Its antigen is unidentified. Included in the TCR beta cDNA libraries were unique molecular identifiers. The source material, roughly 0.85 to 10 million T cells, gave rise to approximately 520,000 cDNA molecules. TCRdb fed the PCR reads into MiXCR, producing one record per CDR3 protein. The sample yields about 820,000 distinct CDR3 sequences, about 57% seen once. Germline values: CDR1 MNHEY, CDR2 SMNVEV (reference sequence). The CDR3 spans 17 residues. Trimming took 4 bases from V and 0 from J, leaving 17 bases between them. The specimen sequenced was blood. The TCR comes from a girl aged 5 to 17 with multiple sclerosis. The chain links TRBV27 to TRBJ2-3, with TRBD2 as a possible D gene (5 bases). The CDR3 loop is CASSSLTLRASTDTQYF. CDR3 bases: TGTGCCAGCAGTTCGCTGACGTTGCGGGCGAGCACAGATACGCAGTATTTT.